Presented here are 5 T cell receptor beta chains from one specimen sequenced in a study of Ad26.COV2.S vaccination and SARS-CoV-2 variants (TCRdb year 2021). This specimen's treatment or condition label, interpreted: some 19 received Ad26.COV2.S at low or high dose, single or two shots; 5 received placebo; per-sample allocation not given. Repertoires of vaccine and placebo recipients were sequenced from samples taken on day 63 after the first injection. Receptors were amplified or captured by the immunoSEQ multiplex PCR assay. TCRdb's version of the immuneACCESS table is confined to in-frame rearrangements and falls short of the full clone set. An unresolved V gene accounts for under half of the shortfall where checked; the remainder is of unknown origin. In all, the sample holds approximately 450,000 clones, and 90% of those were seen once. The ten largest clones add up to 12% of the sample. This material consisted of peripheral blood, taken in a trial of Ad26.COV2.S vaccine versus placebo. The receptors come from a person between 18 and 65 years old who received the Ad26.COV2.S COVID-19 vaccine or a placebo.

CDR3 coding DNA: TGTGCCAGCAGTGCTTGGGGGGGTGGCTACACCTTC. Amino acid sequence: CASSAWGGGYTF. V and J are TRBV12-3 or TRBV12-4 and TRBJ1-2; D possibly corresponds to TRBD1 (5 bases). V was cut by 5 bases and J by 7 bases, with 11 bases left in between. This CDR3 has 12 amino acids.

This chain links TRBV7-2 with TRBJ2-5, with D possibly matching TRBD2 (6 bases). Trimming pared 5 bases from V and 5 bases from J, leaving 27 bases between. The CDR3 is made up of 18 amino acids. The germline V gene encodes CDR1 SGHTA and CDR2 FQGNSA. The CDR3, as DNA: TGTGCCAGCAGCCCCTCGGTCGTGGCAACGGGAGTGGATGAGACCCAGTACTTC. Protein sequence: CASSPSVVATGVDETQYF. The whole variable domain, remainder taken from reference TRBV7-2 and TRBJ2-5, is GAGVSQSPSNKVTEKGKDVELRCDPISGHTALYWYRQSLGQGLEFLIYFQGNSAPDKSGLPSDRFSAERTGGSVSTLTIQRTQQEDSAVYLCASSPSVVATGVDETQYFGPGTRLLVL.

This clone was seen a few times. The chain recombines TRBV15 with TRBJ1-2, with D perhaps TRBD1 (5 bases). V was trimmed by 6 bases and J by 2 bases, leaving 16 bases between them. Germline lookup yields CDR1 LNHNV and CDR2 YYDKDF (reference sequence). The CDR3 loop spans 15 amino acids. The CDR3 loop is CATRAGIDINYGYTF. Here the CDR3 DNA reads TGTGCCACCAGGGCAGGGATCGATATAAACTATGGCTACACCTTC.

V usage is TRBV6-5 and J usage is TRBJ1-2, with no clear D. V was clipped by 0 bases and J by 3 bases, with 8 bases between them. The germline CDR1 and CDR2 sequences are MNHEY and SVGAGI. The CDR3 has 14 residues. The CDR3 DNA follows: TGTGCCAGCAGTTACTCGTACAGAGACTATGGCTACACCTTC. Encoded protein: CASSYSYRDYGYTF.

This clone has only one observation. The V call is TRBV5-6, the J call TRBJ2-7; 7 bases map to TRBD1. With 0 bases clipped from V and 7 bases from J, the junction kept 13 bases outside the gene matches. Germline values: CDR1 SGHDT, CDR2 YYEEEE. CDR3 length: 16 amino acids. CDR3 nucleotide sequence: TGTGCCAGCAGCTTGGTCCGACAGGGTAAATTCAGGGAGCAGTACTTC. Protein sequence: CASSLVRQGKFREQYF. The variable domain in full, completed from reference TRBV5-6 and TRBJ2-7, reads DAGVTQSPTHLIKTRGQQVTLRCSPKSGHDTVSWYQQALGQGPQFIFQYYEEEERQRGNFPDRFSGHQFPNYSSELNVNALLLGDSALYLCASSLVRQGKFREQYFGPGTRLTVT.